One and the same sample provided the 21 T cell receptor beta chains below, sequenced in a study of cytomegalovirus exposure and HLA in healthy donors. TCRdb's table, derived via immunoSEQ multiplex PCR, lists solely in-frame clones and lacks some. Seen here are 68,000 or so clones, around 97% observed once, and the top ten hold under 2.5%. Sequenced: PBMCs. The source of these receptors is a man younger than 35 in good health and CMV-seronegative.

CDR3 nucleotide sequence: TGTGCCAGCAGATCCCCTGAGATGGGGGACACCGCTAACTATGGCTACACCTTC. It specifies CASRSPEMGDTANYGYTF. J is TRBJ1-2 and V is TRBV7-6; maybe TRBD1 (6 bases). CDR1 and CDR2 from the germline V gene are SGHVS and FNYEAQ. Trimming cost V 6 bases and J 0 bases, with 23 bases left between them. The CDR3 runs to 18 residues. The full variable domain, rest sourced from reference TRBV7-6 and TRBJ1-2, is GAGVSQSPRYKVTKRGQDVALRCDPISGHVSLYWYRQALGQGPEFLTYFNYEAQQDKSGLPNDRFSAERPEGSISTLTIQRTEQRDSAMYRCASRSPEMGDTANYGYTFGSGTRLTVV.

The chain carries TRBV6-5 and TRBJ1-3; D is perhaps TRBD1 (5 bases). The CDR3 loop spans 16 amino acids. Germline values: CDR1 MNHEY, CDR2 SVGAGI. V lost 0 bases to trimming and J lost 1 base, with 10 bases between them. The CDR3 spells CASSYSTQGSGNTIYF. In DNA, the CDR3 is TGTGCCAGCAGTTACTCGACCCAGGGTTCTGGAAACACCATATATTTT.

V usage is TRBV7-2 and J usage is TRBJ1-2, with TRBD1 as a possible D gene (5 bases). CDR1 is SGHTA, CDR2 FQGNSA, per germline. Trimming pared 5 bases from V and 10 bases from J, leaving 17 bases between. This CDR3 is 13 amino acids long. CDR3 DNA: TGTGCCAGCAGCCTGGGACTGATCTTGGACTACACCTTC. Translation: CASSLGLILDYTF.

The chain recombines TRBV6-5 with TRBJ1-2, with D maybe TRBD1 (5 bases). Trimming cost V 4 bases and J 4 bases, with 13 bases left between them. Germline CDR1 and CDR2: MNHEY and SVGAGI. The CDR3 sequence is 14 residues long. The CDR3 DNA is TGTGCCAGCAGTTCCCCGGGGGGTATCTATGGCTACACCTTC. Amino acids: CASSSPGGIYGYTF.

The J gene is TRBJ1-1, the V gene TRBV5-6; D not resolved. The V gene lost 2 bases and the J gene lost 11 bases, with 13 bases spanning the gap. This CDR3 contains 12 residues. CDR1 is SGHDT, CDR2 YYEEEE, per germline. The CDR3 loop is CASSFEATNAFF. The CDR3 nucleotides read TGTGCCAGCAGCTTCGAGGCGACTAACGCTTTCTTT.

The chain employs TRBV6-1 and TRBJ2-5; D is uncertain. Per the germline V gene, CDR1 is MNHNS and CDR2 is SASEGT. The CDR3 runs 15 residues. V lost 4 bases and J lost 3, with 15 bases in between. CDR3 DNA sequence: TGTGCCAGCAGTGCGTTTACAGACGAAAAAGAGACCCAGTACTTC. This translates into CASSAFTDEKETQYF.

The chain employs TRBV2 and TRBJ1-2, with 9 bases matching TRBD1. V shed 6 bases and J 5 bases; nucleotides not matched to a gene: 7. Germline CDR1 SNHLY, CDR2 FYNNEI. The length of the CDR3 is 14 residues. As DNA, the CDR3 is TGTGCCAGCAGAGCCGCGACAGGGGGATATGGCTACACCTTC. Translation: CASRAATGGYGYTF.

The V and J genes are TRBV6-1 and TRBJ1-5; 10 bases line up with TRBD1. The CDR3 runs to 17 residues. CDR1 is MNHNS and CDR2 is SASEGT in the germline V gene. V lost 2 bases to trimming and J lost 1 base; unmatched junction nucleotides: 5. The CDR3 spells CASSEPDRGLSNQPQHF. The CDR3, as DNA: TGTGCCAGCAGTGAACCGGACAGGGGGTTAAGCAATCAGCCCCAGCATTTT.

This chain joins TRBV28 and TRBJ1-5, with 8 bases matching TRBD1. The V and J ends lost 5 bases and 5 bases, in that order; junction bases with no gene match: 5. From germline, CDR1 is MDHEN and CDR2 SYDVKM. The CDR3 is 14 residues long. For the CDR3, the DNA is TGTGCCAGCAGTGTCGGGACAGGCCATCAGCCCCAGCATTTT. This translates into CASSVGTGHQPQHF.

This clone is a singleton in its sample. One end of the junction varies from germline; a read error may be responsible. The rearrangement links TRBV5-1 to TRBJ2-7; TRBD2 matches 13 bases. Germline values: CDR1 SGHRS, CDR2 YFSETQ. The CDR3 length is 15 residues. Written as DNA, the CDR3 is TGCGCCAGCAGCTTGGGGACTAGCGGGAGTTACGGGCAGTACTTC. This gives the protein CASSLGTSGSYGQYF.

The sample holds one count of this clone. The chain is built from TRBV15 and TRBJ1-4, with 9 bases that match TRBD1. Germline V gene sequence: CDR1 LNHNV, CDR2 YYDKDF (reference sequence). CDR3 length: 13 residues. Losses at the gene ends were 7 bases for V and 6 bases for J; bases not matched to a gene: 3. CDR3 sequence (DNA): TGTGCCACCACGGACAGGGGAGATGAAAAACTGTTTTTT. Its translation is CATTDRGDEKLFF.

The V call is TRBV4-1, the J call TRBJ2-1, with 8 bases matching TRBD1. Trimming removed 3 bases from V and 2 bases from J; junction bases left unmatched: 6. The CDR3 has 16 amino acids. Per the germline V gene, CDR1 is MGHRA and CDR2 is YSYEKL. This CDR3 is CASSHSGTGTYNEQFF. For the CDR3, the DNA is TGCGCCAGCAGCCACTCCGGGACAGGAACCTACAATGAGCAGTTCTTC.

This chain connects TRBV9 to TRBJ1-1, with 7 bases that match TRBD1. This CDR3 comprises 16 residues. Germline loops: CDR1 SGDLS, CDR2 YYNGEE. V dropped 0 bases and J dropped 1; count of bases not matched to a gene: 6. As DNA, the CDR3 is TGTGCCAGCAGCGTAGGGCTTGACAGGGCGAACACTGAAGCTTTCTTT. Its translation: CASSVGLDRANTEAFF.

The V gene is TRBV21-1, the J gene TRBJ2-5; the table names TRBD2, a call not compared with the DNA. TRBV21-1 is recorded as a pseudogene. This CDR3 has 16 amino acids. CDR3 in amino acids: CASSSPQKAGGETQYF. The CDR3 DNA follows: TGTGCCAGCAGCAGCCCCCAAAAGGCAGGAGGAGAGACCCAGTACTTC.

CDR3 coding DNA: TGCGCCAGCAGCTCTAGCGGGAGGGACACCGGGGAGCTGTTTTTT. It yields the protein CASSSSGRDTGELFF. The chain couples TRBV5-1 to TRBJ2-2, with 12 positions matching TRBD2. The CDR3 sequence is 15 residues long. Germline V gene data show CDR1 as SGHRS and CDR2 as YFSETQ. The junction had 0 bases not matched to a gene; V was cut back by 3 bases and J by 3 bases.

V usage is TRBV4-1 and J usage is TRBJ1-1; D is unresolved. V was cut by 4 bases and J by 7 bases, with 16 bases left in between. The V gene's germline CDR1 is MGHRA and CDR2 YSYEKL. There are 14 residues in the CDR3. In DNA, the CDR3 is TGCGCCAGCAGCCGGATGGGCACCGTCAGTGAAGCTTTCTTT. It specifies CASSRMGTVSEAFF.

This chain connects TRBV6-5 to TRBJ2-7; 11 bases are a match to TRBD1. Germline trimming cut 6 bases from V and 5 bases from J; bases unmatched to any gene: 6. This CDR3 is built from 14 residues. From germline, CDR1 is MNHEY and CDR2 SVGAGI. CDR3 loop: CASSRDRGLDEQYF. CDR3 sequence (DNA): TGTGCCAGCAGCAGGGACAGGGGGTTAGACGAGCAGTACTTC.

The chain employs TRBV5-5 and TRBJ2-7, with 7 bases fitting TRBD1. V shed 2 bases and J 6 bases; nucleotides not matched to a gene: 2. CDR1 is SGHKS and CDR2 is YYEKEE in the germline V gene (reference sequence). The CDR3 has 12 residues. In nucleotides, the CDR3 is TGTGCCAGCAGCTTACAGGGGTTCGAGCAGTACTTC. It is translated as CASSLQGFEQYF.

Details on this clone: The sample contains more than one DNA sequence encoding this CDR3. This chain joins TRBV6-1 and TRBJ1-1; 9 bases fit TRBD1. Germline CDR1 MNHNS, CDR2 SASEGT. The J segment lost 3 bases and the V segment lost 5 bases, leaving 4 bases of the junction unmatched. CDR3 length: 14 amino acids. Written as DNA, the CDR3 is TGTGCCAGCAGTCCTGGACAGGGGTACACTGAAGCTTTCTTT. Translated: CASSPGQGYTEAFF.

This clone was recorded only once. The chain uses TRBV19 and TRBJ1-5; a weak D match, TRBD1 (6 bases). Looked up from germline, CDR1 is LNHDA and CDR2 is SQIVND (reference sequence). V lost 3 bases and J 5 bases, leaving 11 bases between the germline ends. The CDR3 totals 14 residues. This CDR3 is CASSMRGADQPQHF. CDR3 DNA sequence: TGTGCCAGTAGTATGCGGGGGGCCGATCAGCCCCAGCATTTT.

The chain links TRBV13 to TRBJ1-2; 7 bases map to TRBD1. Germline V gene lookup returns CDR1 PRHDT and CDR2 FYEKMQ (reference sequence). The CDR3 sequence is 13 residues long. Unmatched junction bases numbered 7, after V lost 4 bases and J lost 8 bases. In DNA form, the CDR3 reads TGTGCCAGCAGCTCGTCACAGGGGAGGGGCTACACCTTC. As protein: CASSSSQGRGYTF.